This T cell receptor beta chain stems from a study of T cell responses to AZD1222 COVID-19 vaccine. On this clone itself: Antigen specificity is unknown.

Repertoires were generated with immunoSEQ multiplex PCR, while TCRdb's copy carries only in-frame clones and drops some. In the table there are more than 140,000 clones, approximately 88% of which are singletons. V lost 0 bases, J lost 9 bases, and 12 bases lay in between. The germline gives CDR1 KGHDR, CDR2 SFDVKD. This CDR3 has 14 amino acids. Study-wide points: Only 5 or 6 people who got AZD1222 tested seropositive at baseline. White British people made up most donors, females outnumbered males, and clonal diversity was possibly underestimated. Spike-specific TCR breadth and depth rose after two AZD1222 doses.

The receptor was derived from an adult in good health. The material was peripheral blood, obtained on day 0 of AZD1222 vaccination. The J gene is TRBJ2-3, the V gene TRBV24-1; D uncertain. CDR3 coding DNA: TGTGCCACCAGTGATTTGGGTAGCTATAGGACGCAGTATTTT. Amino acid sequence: CATSDLGSYRTQYF.